The present TCR beta chain was sequenced within a study of control samples from healthy donors and cancer patients. Generated by immunoSEQ multiplex PCR, the TCRdb table keeps only in-frame clones and is missing some. The table lists 100,000 to 150,000 clones, approximately 92% of them singletons. Germline assignment: CDR1 MNHEY and CDR2 SVGAGI. This CDR3 region has 16 residues. The ends lost 2 bases at V and 4 bases at J; junction bases unmatched: 8. The chain uses TRBV6-5 and TRBJ1-1, with TRBD1 matching over 9 bases. Material: blood. The TCR sequence derives from a woman between 50 and 59 years old in good health. In DNA form, the CDR3 reads TGTGCCAGCAGTTACCCTACAGGGGGCTTCGGCACTGAAGCTTTCTTT. Translated, it gives CASSYPTGGFGTEAFF.